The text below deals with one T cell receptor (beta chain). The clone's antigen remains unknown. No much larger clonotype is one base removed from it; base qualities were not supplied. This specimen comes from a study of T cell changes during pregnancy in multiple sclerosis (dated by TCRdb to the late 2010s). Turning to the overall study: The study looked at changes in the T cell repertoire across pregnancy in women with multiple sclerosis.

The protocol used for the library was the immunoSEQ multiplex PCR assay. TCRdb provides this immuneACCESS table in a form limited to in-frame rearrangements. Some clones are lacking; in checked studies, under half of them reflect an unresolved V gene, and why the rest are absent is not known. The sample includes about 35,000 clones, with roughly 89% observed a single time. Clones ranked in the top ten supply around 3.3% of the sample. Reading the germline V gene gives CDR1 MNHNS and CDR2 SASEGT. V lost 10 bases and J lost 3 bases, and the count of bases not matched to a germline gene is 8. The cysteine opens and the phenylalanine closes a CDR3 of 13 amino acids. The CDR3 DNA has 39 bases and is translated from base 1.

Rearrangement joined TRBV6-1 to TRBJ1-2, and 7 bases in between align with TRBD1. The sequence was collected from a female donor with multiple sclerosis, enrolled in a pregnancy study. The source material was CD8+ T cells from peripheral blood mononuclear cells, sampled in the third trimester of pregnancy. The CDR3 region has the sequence CAISGQSHYGYTF. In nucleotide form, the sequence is TGTGCCATTTCGGGACAGTCTCACTATGGCTACACCTTC.